These T cell receptor beta chains were read from a single sample in a study of T cells in Graves' hyperthyroidism and ophthalmopathy. TCRdb re-called the multiplex PCR reads through MiXCR, storing one row per CDR3 protein. The repertoire holds over 150,000 distinct CDR3 sequences, with about 17% as singletons. Source material: blood. These receptors were obtained from a woman in her fifties or sixties with Graves' hyperthyroidism. The CDR3 runs from the conserved cysteine through the conserved F or W. The D gene is left open where the match is weak. Part of the rows lack a size; the others show once, few, many or a class for expanded clones.

TGTGCCAGCAGTTTTCCGGCAGTCACAGATACGCAGTATTTT CASSFPAVTDTQYF TRBV12-3/TRBV12-4 . TRBJ2-3 .
TGTGCCAGCACGGGGGGAAGCACCGGGGAGCTGTTTTTT CASTGGSTGELFF TRBV2 many TRBJ2-2 TRBD2
TGTGCCAGCAGCTTCGGGGGGGGAGGAGAGACCCAGTACTTC CASSFGGGGETQYF TRBV7-3 many TRBJ2-5 TRBD2
TGCAGCGTTGAACTTAAAGATTTGGGGAGCTGGGAGACCCAGTACTTC CSVELKDLGSWETQYF TRBV29-1 once TRBJ2-5 .
TGTGCTAGTGGTTCCGGCGGGGGGGCGCATGAGCAGTTCTTC CASGSGGGAHEQFF TRBV12-5 many TRBJ2-1 TRBD2
TGTGCCAGCAGCTTGGTACATCAAGAGACCCAGTACTTC CASSLVHQETQYF TRBV7-8 many TRBJ2-5 .
TGTGCCACCGCCCGGGGGGCTAACTATGGCTACACCTTC CATARGANYGYTF TRBV27 . TRBJ1-2 .
TGTGCCAGCGAGGGGACTCCGAACACTGAAGCTTTCTTT CASEGTPNTEAFF TRBV6-1 . TRBJ1-1 .
TGTGCCAGCAGTGAATTGGGGACAGGGGGTTCCCCAGATACGCAGTATTTT CASSELGTGGSPDTQYF TRBV2 many TRBJ2-3 TRBD1
TGTGCCAGCAGCTTGGTCGGACGGACGAACACTGAAGCTTTCTTT CASSLVGRTNTEAFF TRBV5-6 many TRBJ1-1 .
TGCAGCGTTGAAGGGGGACAGGCTAACACTGAAGCTTTCTTT CSVEGGQANTEAFF TRBV29-1 many TRBJ1-1 TRBD1
TGTGCCAGCTCACCACGGCAATCCCGGACTGTGAACACTGAAGCTTTCTTT CASSPRQSRTVNTEAFF TRBV18 . TRBJ1-1 .
TGTGCCAGCAGACTCCGGGACAGGGGGCGTCATGAGCAGTTCTTC CASRLRDRGRHEQFF TRBV6-4 few TRBJ2-1 TRBD1
TGTGCCACCAGCAGCGACAGGGCGGGGGAAAAACTGTTTTTT CATSSDRAGEKLFF TRBV15 many TRBJ1-4 TRBD1
TGTGCCAGCAGTTCGTACAGGGTCCAAGAGACCCAGTACTTC CASSSYRVQETQYF TRBV28 many TRBJ2-5 .
TGTGCCAGCAGCTTGATAGCGGGGGGCCGAGGGAATACGCAGTATTTT CASSLIAGGRGNTQYF TRBV5-8 many TRBJ2-3 TRBD2
TGTGCCAGCAGTCCCCGGACAGGGGGCATAACCAAAAACATTCAGTACTTC CASSPRTGGITKNIQYF TRBV27 many TRBJ2-4 TRBD1
TGTGCCACCAGTGATTTCGCTAGCGGGGGGGGTTATACGCAGTATTTT CATSDFASGGGYTQYF TRBV24-1 many TRBJ2-3 TRBD2
TGCGCCAGCAGCTATGACAGGCGGACCGGGGAGCTGTTTTTT CASSYDRRTGELFF TRBV5-1 many TRBJ2-2 .
TGTGCCAGCAGTTTAGGGACAGGGGGTGGTGATGGCTACACCTTC CASSLGTGGGDGYTF TRBV28 many TRBJ1-2 TRBD1
TGTGCCAGCAGACAGGGGGCGGGGGCTTTCTTT CASRQGAGAFF TRBV28 many TRBJ1-1 TRBD1
TGTGCCAGCAGTTTACCAGGGGCGGGGGCCTACAATGAGCAGTTCTTC CASSLPGAGAYNEQFF TRBV27 few TRBJ2-1 .
TGTGCCAGCAGTTTAAGTGCGCGGGGCTACACCTTC CASSLSARGYTF TRBV28 many TRBJ1-2 .
TGTGCCAGCAGTTACTGGACAGTGAACACTGAAGCTTTCTTT CASSYWTVNTEAFF TRBV6-2/TRBV6-3 many TRBJ1-1 .
TGTGCCAGCAGCTCCCGACAGGGTTCCCTAGCCAAAAACATTCAGTACTTC CASSSRQGSLAKNIQYF TRBV7-2 many TRBJ2-4 TRBD1
TGTGCCACCAGCAGCAGGGGTCAAGAGACCCAGTACTTC CATSSRGQETQYF TRBV15 many TRBJ2-5 .
TGTGCCAGCAGCTTAGAACTCTCCGGGGCCGGCTTGGAGACCCAGTACTTC CASSLELSGAGLETQYF TRBV7-9 many TRBJ2-5 .
TGTGCCAGCAGTTCACTGTTGGGCTATGGCTACACCTTC CASSSLLGYGYTF TRBV27 many TRBJ1-2 .
TGTGCCATCGGGACCCATCGAGGCACCGGGGAGCTGTTTTTT CAIGTHRGTGELFF TRBV6-1 many TRBJ2-2 .
TGTGCCAGCAGCAAGAGTAAGGCCTACGAGCAGTACTTC CASSKSKAYEQYF TRBV5-5 few TRBJ2-7 .
TGTGCCAGCAGCCGAGACTGGGGCGGGGGAGCCGAAAATGAGCAGTTCTTC CASSRDWGGGAENEQFF TRBV14 many TRBJ2-1 TRBD2
TGTGCCAGCAGCTTTTTCCGACTAGCGGGGGGTTACAATGAGCAGTTCTTC CASSFFRLAGGYNEQFF TRBV11-2 many TRBJ2-1 TRBD2
TGTGCCAGCACCAAAGCGGGGGGAGAGACCCAGTACTTC CASTKAGGETQYF TRBV6-9 many TRBJ2-5 TRBD2
TGTGCCAGCAGCGTAGGGGACGGACCTGAAGCTTTCTTT CASSVGDGPEAFF TRBV9 many TRBJ1-1 .
TGTGCCACCAGTGAACCGGACAGGGGTTACGGCTACACCTTC CATSEPDRGYGYTF TRBV24-1 many TRBJ1-2 TRBD1
TGTGCCAGCAACCCACGAAATTCCCCCACAGATACGCAGTATTTT CASNPRNSPTDTQYF TRBV25-1 few TRBJ2-3 .
TGCGCCAGCAGCCTCGGACTAGCGGGGTACAATGGGCAGTTCTTC CASSLGLAGYNGQFF TRBV5-1 . TRBJ2-1 TRBD2
TGTGCCAGCAGCCAAGATTGGGGTACTTCGGGTACGCAGTATTTT CASSQDWGTSGTQYF TRBV14 many TRBJ2-3 .
TGTGCCAGCAGACCCCAGACAGGGTTGGGCTATGGCTACACCTTC CASRPQTGLGYGYTF TRBV3-1 . TRBJ1-2 TRBD1
TGTGCCAAACAGGCGGGGTTCAATGAGCAGTTCTTC CAKQAGFNEQFF TRBV2 many TRBJ2-1 .
TGTGCCAGCAGCTCGGACTGGAGCTCTGGAAACACCATATATTTT CASSSDWSSGNTIYF TRBV7-2 many TRBJ1-3 .
TGTGCCAGCACACCCTTTCCCTTGGGTCCCGAGGAGCTGTTTTTT CASTPFPLGPEELFF TRBV3-1 many TRBJ2-2 .
TGTGCCAGCAGCGTAGAGGGGGGGCGGTCTGAAAAACTGTTTTTT CASSVEGGRSEKLFF TRBV9 once TRBJ1-4 .
TGTGCCAGCAGTTTCGACGACTCAGAGCAGTACTTC CASSFDDSEQYF TRBV12-3/TRBV12-4 once TRBJ2-7 .
TGCGCCAGCAGCTTAGGGGGTCTCCCCTACAATGAGCAGTTCTTC CASSLGGLPYNEQFF TRBV5-1 many TRBJ2-1 .
TGTGCCAGCAGCACCCTACTTCCGGGACATGGCAGGAATTCCTACGAGCAGTACTTC CASSTLLPGHGRNSYEQYF TRBV6-1 many TRBJ2-7 .
TGTGCCAGCAGTTTCAGCGGGAGCGGGTACAATGAGCAGTTCTTC CASSFSGSGYNEQFF TRBV28 . TRBJ2-1 TRBD2
TGTGCCAGCAGTTTTGGGGACCGCCTTGAAGCTTTCTTT CASSFGDRLEAFF TRBV12-3/TRBV12-4 many TRBJ1-1 .
TGTGCCAGCAGCAAGGGGGGGGGCACTGAAGCTTTCTTT CASSKGGGTEAFF TRBV4-2 few TRBJ1-1 .
TGTGCCAGCAGTTTGTCTCCGGGGGCTCCCTCCTACAATGAGCAGTTCTTC CASSLSPGAPSYNEQFF TRBV28 many TRBJ2-1 .
TGTGCCAGCAGCGAGGGACTTAACTATGGCTACACCTTC CASSEGLNYGYTF TRBV3-1 few TRBJ1-2 .